Presented here are 17 T cell receptor beta chains from one specimen sequenced in a study of early T cells in non-severe SARS-CoV-2 infection. TCRdb re-called the 5' RACE reads through MiXCR, storing one row per CDR3 protein. The repertoire has about 57,000 distinct CDR3 sequences, over 10% of them found once; the top ten carry about 4.7%. Sequenced input: whole blood. The receptor set was obtained from an adult who was a healthcare worker with PCR-confirmed SARS-CoV-2 infection or an uninfected control (not recorded which).

This clonotype was observed a handful of times. The rearrangement joins TRBV11-2 to TRBJ2-3; D is possibly TRBD2 (5 bases). Germline lookup yields CDR1 SGHAT and CDR2 FQNNGV. The V and J ends lost 3 bases and 0 bases respectively, with 7 bases between them. CDR3 size: 14 residues. Here the CDR3 DNA reads TGTGCCAGCAGCTTGAGGGAGAGCACAGATACGCAGTATTTT. It specifies CASSLRESTDTQYF.

In its sample, this clonotype was seen many times. This chain uses TRBV12-3 or TRBV12-4 with TRBJ1-5; TRBD1 matches at 7 bases. The CDR3 runs 15 residues. J gave up 8 bases and V 6 bases, and 13 bases lay outside the gene matches. CDR3 in amino acids: CASSSTGTAIEPQHF. In nucleotides, the CDR3 is TGTGCCAGCAGCTCGACAGGGACGGCTATCGAGCCCCAGCATTTT.

This clonotype has a count of ten or more. The chain carries TRBV12-3 or TRBV12-4 and TRBJ2-3; the match to TRBD2 covers 10 bases. The CDR3 consists of 15 residues. V was pared by 5 bases and J by 5 bases, with 7 bases of the junction left unmatched. The CDR3 sequence is CASSRAGGREDTQYF. CDR3 in DNA: TGTGCCAGCAGTCGAGCGGGGGGGCGCGAAGATACGCAGTATTTT.

This rearrangement joins TRBV5-6 to TRBJ2-4; D gene unclear. From germline, CDR1 is SGHDT and CDR2 YYEEEE. V lost 0 bases and J lost 0, with 4 bases in between. The CDR3 is made up of 14 amino acids. CDR3 amino acids: CASSLVLAKNIQYF. The CDR3 coding sequence is TGTGCCAGCAGCTTGGTCTTAGCCAAAAACATTCAGTACTTC.

This clonotype was counted many times. V usage is TRBV30 and J usage is TRBJ2-2; 7 positions match TRBD2. The CDR3 consists of 15 residues. Germline CDR1 reads GTSNPN; CDR2 reads SVGIG (reference sequence). The ends lost 2 bases at V and 2 bases at J; junction bases unmatched: 5. CDR3 sequence: CAWSPGGGNTGELFF. The CDR3 DNA sequence: TGTGCCTGGAGTCCTGGCGGGGGAAACACCGGGGAGCTGTTTTTT.

The rearrangement links TRBV5-1 to TRBJ1-5; D remains unclear. Germline V gene sequence: CDR1 SGHRS, CDR2 YFSETQ. Trimming took off 0 bases at V and 0 bases at J, with 4 bases between the two ends. The CDR3 extends over 14 amino acids. The CDR3 DNA reads TGCGCCAGCAGCTTGGAGGGTAGCAATCAGCCCCAGCATTTT. It is translated as CASSLEGSNQPQHF.

This sequence joins TRBV12-3 or TRBV12-4 and TRBJ1-2; weak D call: TRBD1 (6 bases). The CDR3 covers 14 residues. The ends were cut back, 10 bases at V and 2 bases at J, with 17 bases in the middle. DNA of the CDR3: TGTGCCACCGGTTCTGGACAGCCCAACTATGGCTACACCTTC. Its translation is CATGSGQPNYGYTF.

The table lists this clonotype with a few counts. The chain joins TRBV10-2 to TRBJ1-2, with D possibly being TRBD1 (6 bases). This CDR3 has 11 residues. The V gene lost 10 bases and the J gene lost 5 bases, with 11 bases spanning the gap. CDR1 is WSHSY, CDR2 SAAADI, per germline. CDR3 in DNA: TGCGCCATCAATACAGGGTATGGCTACACCTTC. It specifies CAINTGYGYTF.

The gene calls are TRBV6-2 or TRBV6-3 and TRBJ2-5, with 8 bases aligning to TRBD2. This CDR3 comprises 17 residues. The germline V gene encodes CDR1 MNHEY and CDR2 SVGEGT. J lost 2 bases, V lost 0 bases, and 8 bases had no gene match. CDR3 protein: CASSYSTAAGDQETQYF. Here the CDR3 DNA reads TGTGCCAGCAGTTACTCGACCGCAGCGGGGGATCAAGAGACCCAGTACTTC.

The chain recombines TRBV7-8 with TRBJ2-5, with TRBD1 as a possible D gene (5 bases). The CDR3 is 14 amino acids. The V gene lost 2 bases and the J gene lost 5 bases, with 12 bases spanning the gap. Germline V gene sequence: CDR1 SGHVS, CDR2 FQNEAQ. The CDR3 spells CASSLWGILETQYF. CDR3 DNA: TGTGCCAGCAGCTTATGGGGCATTCTCGAGACCCAGTACTTC.

Many counts were recorded for this clonotype. The chain's CDR3 is CASSQEAIATTDTQYF. For the CDR3, the DNA is TGTGCCAGCAGCCAAGAAGCCATCGCAACCACAGATACGCAGTATTTT. The chain is built from TRBV4-2 and TRBJ2-3; D is unresolved. The CDR3 extends over 16 amino acids. CDR1 LGHNA and CDR2 YNFKEQ come from the germline V gene. The ends were cut back, 0 bases at V and 2 bases at J, with 12 bases in the middle.

This clonotype was counted many times. The DNA is left out, because the CDR3 cannot be placed on it with certainty; the CDR3 is given as TCRdb lists it. The chain uses TRBV12-3 or TRBV12-4 and TRBJ1-2; the D call TRBD1 from the table was never checked on the DNA. From its first to its last residue, the CDR3 has 13 amino acids. CDR3 in amino acids: CASSPLWDRGYTF.

There are a few counts of this clonotype. This sequence joins TRBV15 and TRBJ2-1; possibly TRBD1 or TRBD2 for D (5 bases each). Trimming removed 5 bases from V and 0 bases from J, with 14 bases in between. The length of the CDR3 is 16 residues. The germline V gene has CDR1 LNHNV and CDR2 YYDKDF (reference sequence). Here the CDR3 reads CATSPNMRGSYNEQFF. CDR3 nucleotides: TGTGCCACCAGCCCAAATATGAGGGGCTCCTACAATGAGCAGTTCTTC.

This clonotype was recorded many times. The V and J genes are TRBV7-9 and TRBJ1-1; TRBD1 is a possible D gene (6 bases). CDR3 length: 16 residues. Germline CDR1 is SEHNR and CDR2 is FQNEAQ (reference sequence). V gave up 3 bases and J gave up 1 base, with 15 bases separating them. The CDR3 region is CASSLMWDTENTEAFF. As DNA, the CDR3 is TGTGCCAGCAGCTTGATGTGGGACACCGAGAACACTGAAGCTTTCTTT.

This clonotype was seen more than once but under ten times. This sequence joins TRBV7-2 and TRBJ1-1; 7 nucleotides align to TRBD1. Germline lookup yields CDR1 SGHTA and CDR2 FQGNSA. Trimming removed 2 bases from V and 11 bases from J; junction bases left unmatched: 11. The CDR3 length is 14 residues. CDR3 loop: CASSLRRTGGEAFF. The CDR3 DNA is TGTGCCAGCAGCTTACGGAGGACAGGAGGGGAGGCTTTCTTT.

DNA for the CDR3: TGTGCCAGCAGCTCGCCGCCATACTATGGCTACACCTTC. The encoded protein is CASSSPPYYGYTF. J is TRBJ1-2 and V is TRBV7-2; D gene unclear. The CDR3 is 13 residues long. Between the trimmed V and J ends, which lost 4 bases and 3 bases, there was a span of 9 bases. The germline CDR1 and CDR2 sequences are SGHTA and FQGNSA.

This clonotype has only a few counts. The J gene is TRBJ2-7, the V gene TRBV7-8; D gene ambiguous. The CDR3 loop spans 15 amino acids. The germline V gene encodes CDR1 SGHVS and CDR2 FQNEAQ. V gave up 1 base and J gave up 2 bases, with 12 bases separating them. The CDR3 loop reads CASSLGASHAYEQYF. CDR3 nucleotides: TGTGCCAGCAGCTTAGGGGCATCTCATGCCTACGAGCAGTACTTC. Based on the CDR3 plus reference TRBV7-8 and TRBJ2-7, the full variable domain is GAGVSQSPRYKVAKRGQDVALRCDPISGHVSLFWYQQALGQGPEFLTYFQNEAQLDKSGLPSDRFFAERPEGSVSTLKIQRTQQEDSAVYLCASSLGASHAYEQYFGPGTRLTVT.